This TCR beta chain was profiled in a study of T-cell memory formation after mild COVID-19. Study context: Most TCR clusters belonged to a single donor.

It was 5'RACE with constant-segment primers that produced the TCR alpha and TCR beta cDNA libraries, which carried sample barcodes and UMIs. Each CDR3 protein gets one entry after TCRdb re-called the 5' RACE reads with MiXCR. This table holds about 430,000 distinct CDR3 sequences, approximately 24% found once. Looked up from germline, CDR1 is DFQATT and CDR2 is SNEGSKA (reference sequence). Trimming left V 3 bases short and J 4 bases short, with 18 bases between. This CDR3 is built from 15 residues. The TCR was taken from an adult woman who had mild COVID-19 (a few samples of this study predate the infection). Cell type and time point are not known. V gene TRBV20-1 combines with J gene TRBJ2-5; D gene unclear. The sequenced sample was PBMCs or a T cell subset sorted from them (not recorded which). The CDR3 region has the DNA TGCAGTGCTAGGGCCCAGGCCCATAGTACAGAGACCCAGTACTTC. Its protein is CSARAQAHSTETQYF.